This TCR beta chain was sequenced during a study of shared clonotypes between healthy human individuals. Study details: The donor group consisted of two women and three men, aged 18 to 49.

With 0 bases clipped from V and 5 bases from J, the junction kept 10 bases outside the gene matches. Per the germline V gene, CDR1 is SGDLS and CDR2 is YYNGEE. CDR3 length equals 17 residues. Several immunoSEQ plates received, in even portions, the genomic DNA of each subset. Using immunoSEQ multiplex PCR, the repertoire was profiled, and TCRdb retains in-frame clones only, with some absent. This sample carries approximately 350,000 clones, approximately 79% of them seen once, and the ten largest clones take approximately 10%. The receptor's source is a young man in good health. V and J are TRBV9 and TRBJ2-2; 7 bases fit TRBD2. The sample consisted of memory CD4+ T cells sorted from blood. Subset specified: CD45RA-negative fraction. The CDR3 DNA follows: TGTGCCAGCAGCGTAGTACCCAGCGGGATTTCTACCGGGGAGCTGTTTTTT. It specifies CASSVVPSGISTGELFF.